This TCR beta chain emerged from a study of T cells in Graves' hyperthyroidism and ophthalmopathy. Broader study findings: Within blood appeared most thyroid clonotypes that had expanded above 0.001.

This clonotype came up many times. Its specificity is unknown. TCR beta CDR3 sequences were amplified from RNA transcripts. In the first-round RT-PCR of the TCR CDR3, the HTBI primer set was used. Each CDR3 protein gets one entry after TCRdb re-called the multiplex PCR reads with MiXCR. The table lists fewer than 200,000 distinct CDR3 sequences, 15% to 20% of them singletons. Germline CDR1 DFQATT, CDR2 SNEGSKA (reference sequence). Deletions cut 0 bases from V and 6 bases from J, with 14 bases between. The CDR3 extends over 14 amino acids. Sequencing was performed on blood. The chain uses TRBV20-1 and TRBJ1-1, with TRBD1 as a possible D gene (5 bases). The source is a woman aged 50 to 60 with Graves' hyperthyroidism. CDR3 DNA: TGCAGTGCTAGAGATTTAGCTGGGGGAGCTGAAGCTTTCTTT. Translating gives CSARDLAGGAEAFF.